The 29 T cell receptor beta chains listed next were all sequenced from one sample in a study of cytomegalovirus exposure and HLA in healthy donors. Both 60 Vbeta primers and 13 Jbeta primers went into the PCR. Using immunoSEQ multiplex PCR, the repertoire was profiled, and TCRdb retains in-frame clones only, with some absent. Of roughly 82,000 clones listed, approximately 74% are singletons. Sequencing was carried out using PBMCs. The receptors stem from a woman between 45 and 65 years old in good health and CMV-seropositive.

The V call is TRBV6-5, the J call TRBJ1-5; 10 bases line up with TRBD1. V trimming: 4 bases; J trimming: 6 bases; junction bases outside the gene matches: 3. Germline V lookup: CDR1 MNHEY, CDR2 SVGAGI. This CDR3 contains 14 residues. CDR3 loop: CASSWGTGVQPQHF. The CDR3 DNA follows: TGTGCCAGCAGTTGGGGGACAGGGGTTCAGCCCCAGCATTTT.

V usage is TRBV5-4 and J usage is TRBJ1-2, with TRBD1 identical over 7 bases. The germline V gene has CDR1 SGHNT and CDR2 YYREEE (reference sequence). The trim removed 7 bases at V and 5 bases at J, leaving 14 bases unmatched. The CDR3 runs to 15 residues. In nucleotides, the CDR3 is TGTGCCAGCTCACTATCATCCGGGACAGCATATGGCTACACCTTC. Protein: CASSLSSGTAYGYTF.

CDR3 DNA sequence: TGTGCCAGCAGCCCGACAGGGGGGAACTATGGCTACACCTTC. Its translation is CASSPTGGNYGYTF. This sequence joins TRBV4-2 and TRBJ1-2; 9 positions agree with TRBD1. Germline V CDR1 and CDR2: LGHNA, YNFKEQ. V was pared by 4 bases and J by 2 bases, with 2 bases of the junction left unmatched. The CDR3 length is 14 residues.

The V and J genes are TRBV7-6 and TRBJ2-7; TRBD2 matches 12 bases. Germline V gene lookup returns CDR1 SGHVS and CDR2 FNYEAQ. V lost 5 bases, J lost 0 bases, and 14 bases stayed unmatched. CDR3 length: 19 amino acids. CDR3 nucleotides: TGTGCCAGCAGCCCTACTAGCGGGAGGTCCGGGAGGAGCTCCTACGAGCAGTACTTC. Residues: CASSPTSGRSGRSSYEQYF.

The chain employs TRBV2 and TRBJ2-7; a possible D gene is TRBD1 (7 bases). Between the trimmed V and J ends, which lost 0 bases and 4 bases, there was a span of 22 bases. The CDR3 has 18 amino acids. Germline values: CDR1 SNHLY, CDR2 FYNNEI. CDR3 sequence: CASSEAVGRGLGGYEQYF. DNA for the CDR3: TGTGCCAGCAGTGAAGCGGTTGGTAGGGGGCTTGGAGGGTACGAGCAGTACTTC.

The CDR3 region has the DNA TGTGCCAGCAGTTCTGCGGGGTATACGCAGTATTTT. Amino acid sequence: CASSSAGYTQYF. The chain combines TRBV6-5 with TRBJ2-3; possibly TRBD2 for D (6 bases). CDR1 is MNHEY, CDR2 SVGAGI, per germline. CDR3 length: 12 residues. Trimming cost V 4 bases and J 7 bases, with 9 bases left between them.

The gene calls are TRBV6-1 and TRBJ2-1; no firm D call. V was cut by 0 bases and J by 0 bases, with 9 bases left in between. Germline assignment: CDR1 MNHNS and CDR2 SASEGT. The CDR3 extends over 16 amino acids. The CDR3 loop reads CASSEAIRSSYNEQFF. DNA of the CDR3: TGTGCCAGCAGTGAAGCGATCCGGAGCTCCTACAATGAGCAGTTCTTC.

DNA for the CDR3: TGTGCCAGCAGTAAGACAGGGTGGAATGAGCAGTTCTTC. Translated, it gives CASSKTGWNEQFF. This chain connects TRBV28 to TRBJ2-1, with TRBD1 matching 7 bases. The ends lost 5 bases at V and 7 bases at J; junction bases unmatched: 5. This CDR3 has 13 residues. CDR1 is MDHEN, CDR2 SYDVKM, per germline.

In this sample, this clone turned up a few times. The chain joins TRBV15 to TRBJ1-1; 7 bases match TRBD1. Germline CDR1 LNHNV, CDR2 YYDKDF (reference sequence). The CDR3 is 15 amino acids. The V segment lost 4 bases and the J segment 0 bases; nucleotides outside the gene matches: 5. In DNA, the CDR3 is TGTGCCACCAGCAAGGGACAGATCATGAACACTGAAGCTTTCTTT. It specifies CATSKGQIMNTEAFF.

The CDR3 is CASSLTQGVDTQYF. DNA of the CDR3: TGTGCCAGCAGCCTAACACAGGGTGTGGATACGCAGTATTTT. The rearrangement uses TRBV7-9 and TRBJ2-3; D may be TRBD1 (6 bases). The length of the CDR3 is 14 residues. Germline V gene lookup returns CDR1 SEHNR and CDR2 FQNEAQ (reference sequence). V was trimmed by 5 bases and J by 6 bases, leaving 15 bases between them.

This clone showed up just once. V usage is TRBV6-5 and J usage is TRBJ2-4, with 9 bases fitting TRBD1. This CDR3 region has 15 residues. Per the germline V gene, CDR1 is MNHEY and CDR2 is SVGAGI. J was trimmed by 3 bases and V by 2 bases; bases with no gene match: 2. CDR3 nucleotides: TGTGCCAGCAGTTACACGGGACAGGGCAAAAACATTCAGTACTTC. It encodes CASSYTGQGKNIQYF.

The chain carries TRBV2 and TRBJ2-3; TRBD2 agrees at 9 bases. The CDR3 spans 14 residues. Trimming cost V 8 bases and J 0 bases; bases outside gene matches: 3. Germline CDR1 and CDR2: SNHLY and FYNNEI. The CDR3 DNA reads as TGTGCCAGCGTTCTAGCGGGAAGCACAGATACGCAGTATTTT. This sequence encodes CASVLAGSTDTQYF.

The DNA for the CDR3 is TGTGCCAGCAGCCAAGTACTAGCGGGAGTGGAGACCCAGTACTTC. It yields the protein CASSQVLAGVETQYF. The chain links TRBV14 to TRBJ2-5; 11 positions agree with TRBD2. J gave up 5 bases and V 1 base, and 3 bases lay outside the gene matches. There are 15 residues in the CDR3. Germline CDR1 and CDR2: SGHDN and FVKESK.

The chain uses TRBV2 and TRBJ2-1; D is unresolved. The CDR3 runs 13 residues. Deletions cut 5 bases from V and 0 bases from J, with 5 bases between. Germline V gene data show CDR1 as SNHLY and CDR2 as FYNNEI. CDR3 region: CASSQLSYNEQFF. The CDR3 DNA is TGTGCCAGCAGTCAACTCTCCTACAATGAGCAGTTCTTC.

This sequence joins TRBV4-1 and TRBJ2-7, with 10 nucleotides matching TRBD1. The CDR3 length is 16 residues. In germline, CDR1 is MGHRA, CDR2 YSYEKL. After removal of 1 base from V and 3 bases from J, the junction contained 6 bases not matched to a gene. The CDR3 sequence: CASSQVVGQGYYEQYF. DNA of the CDR3: TGCGCCAGCAGCCAAGTGGTGGGACAGGGGTACTACGAGCAGTACTTC.

In its sample, this clone was seen once. J is TRBJ2-2 and V is TRBV27; D is unclear. The CDR3 runs to 13 residues. CDR1 and CDR2 (germline): MNHEY, SMNVEV (reference sequence). The V end was cut by 6 bases, the J end by 2 bases, with 7 bases between. The CDR3 loop reads CASSRPNTGELFF. CDR3 bases: TGTGCCAGCAGCAGGCCCAACACCGGGGAGCTGTTTTTT.

The chain's CDR3 is CASRPWREAYEQYF. The CDR3 DNA reads as TGTGCCAGTAGACCCTGGCGGGAGGCCTACGAGCAGTACTTC. This rearrangement joins TRBV19 to TRBJ2-7; 8 bases match TRBD2. Unmatched junction bases numbered 6, after V lost 6 bases and J lost 2 bases. The CDR3 has 14 amino acids. CDR1 is LNHDA and CDR2 is SQIVND in the germline V gene (reference sequence).

This clone was picked up a small number of times. V and J are TRBV6-1 and TRBJ2-7, with unresolved D. Germline CDR1 MNHNS, CDR2 SASEGT. This CDR3 is 13 amino acids long. Trimming removed 0 bases at V and 6 bases at J, with 9 bases between. For the CDR3, the DNA is TGTGCCAGCAGTGAAGCGCCGACACGCGAGCAGTACTTC. It codes for CASSEAPTREQYF.

A note on this clone: With only one base between it and a far larger clone, this is likely a read error. The gene calls are TRBV2 and TRBJ2-5, with 14 bases fitting TRBD2. TRBJ2-7 matches the DNA end more closely, so the J call is doubtful. The CDR3 extends over 14 amino acids. Per the germline V gene, CDR1 is SNHLY and CDR2 is FYNNEI. CDR3 protein: CASSGTSGSREQYF. CDR3 coding DNA: TGTGCCAGCAGCGGGACTAGCGGGAGTCGCGAGCAGTACTTC.

The chain employs TRBV19 and TRBJ2-6; 7 bases are a match to TRBD2. There are 16 residues in the CDR3. Germline CDR1 reads LNHDA; CDR2 reads SQIVND (reference sequence). V shed 1 base and J 0 bases; nucleotides not matched to a gene: 0. The CDR3 region is CASSIAGGSGANVLTF. CDR3 nucleotide sequence: TGTGCCAGTAGTATAGCGGGGGGCTCTGGGGCCAACGTCCTGACTTTC.

The V call is TRBV6-1, the J call TRBJ1-2; TRBD1 is a possible D gene (5 bases). The CDR3 runs to 15 residues. V dropped 2 bases and J dropped 4 bases, with 14 bases sitting between them. CDR1 and CDR2 (germline): MNHNS, SASEGT. CDR3 protein: CASSESDGRGYGYTF. CDR3 sequence (DNA): TGTGCCAGCAGTGAATCGGACGGGAGGGGCTATGGCTACACCTTC.

The rearrangement links TRBV23-1 to TRBJ2-1, with TRBD1 identical over 9 bases. TRBV23-1 counts as an open reading frame of uncertain function. Losses at the gene ends were 3 bases for V and 5 bases for J; bases not matched to a gene: 11. This CDR3 has 17 residues. This CDR3 reads CASSHTRDREGHNEQFF. CDR3 bases: TGCGCCAGCAGTCATACCCGGGACAGGGAGGGACACAATGAGCAGTTCTTC.

J is TRBJ1-4 and V is TRBV5-4; D is possibly TRBD1 (5 bases). Trimming shortened V by 5 bases and J by 4 bases, and 15 bases separated the two germline ends. Per germline, CDR1 SGHNT and CDR2 YYREEE (reference sequence). The CDR3 runs 15 residues. The CDR3 here is CASRRGIQGNEKLFF. As DNA, the CDR3 is TGTGCCAGCAGGCGGGGAATCCAGGGTAATGAAAAACTGTTTTTT.

This rearrangement joins TRBV6-5 to TRBJ2-7; the D gene is possibly TRBD2 (5 bases). CDR1 and CDR2 from the germline V gene are MNHEY and SVGAGI. The CDR3 length is 13 residues. V was clipped by 2 bases and J by 2 bases, with 7 bases between them. Here the CDR3 reads CASSYPGTYEQYF. DNA of the CDR3: TGTGCCAGCAGTTACCCGGGGACCTACGAGCAGTACTTC.

This clone has more than one count but fewer than ten. The rearrangement joins TRBV6-1 to TRBJ2-5; no reliable D call. The end of the DNA is better explained by TRBJ2-7, so the J call may be wrong. The germline gives CDR1 MNHNS, CDR2 SASEGT. The CDR3 totals 15 residues. The DNA for the CDR3 is TGTGCCAGCAGTGAGCAGCGTCTCACCTCCTACGAGCAGTACTTC. Translated: CASSEQRLTSYEQYF.

This clone was observed a single time. The DNA for the CDR3 is TGTGCCAGCAGTTTCGGTCAGCCCCAGCATTTT. It codes for CASSFGQPQHF. The chain has TRBV28 and TRBJ1-5; D is uncertain. The CDR3 loop spans 11 amino acids. V was clipped by 3 bases and J by 6 bases, with 3 bases between them. Germline CDR1 is MDHEN and CDR2 is SYDVKM.

The J gene is TRBJ2-2, the V gene TRBV5-4; TRBD2 might be the D (6 bases). Trimming took 4 bases from V and 5 from J, leaving 15 bases between them. This CDR3 contains 15 residues. Germline CDR1 SGHNT, CDR2 YYREEE (reference sequence). Here the CDR3 DNA reads TGTGCCAGCAGCCCCGGGACTTCCAGGACCGGGGAGCTGTTTTTT. It translates to CASSPGTSRTGELFF.

The chain combines TRBV10-3 with TRBJ2-2, with 14 bases matching TRBD2. Per germline, CDR1 ENHRY and CDR2 SYGVKD. The J segment lost 5 bases and the V segment lost 7 bases, leaving 6 bases of the junction unmatched. CDR3 length: 16 residues. CDR3 amino acids: CAITWTSGRSTGELFF. The CDR3 coding sequence is TGTGCCATCACCTGGACTAGCGGGAGGTCAACCGGGGAGCTGTTTTTT.

This clone was counted only a few times. V usage is TRBV19 and J usage is TRBJ2-2; tentatively, D is TRBD2 (6 bases). Trimming took off 7 bases at V and 3 bases at J, with 12 bases between the two ends. The CDR3 is 14 amino acids. Germline CDR1 reads LNHDA; CDR2 reads SQIVND (reference sequence). DNA for the CDR3: TGTGCCAGTACCGGACCGGGGGACACCGGGGAGCTGTTTTTT. This sequence encodes CASTGPGDTGELFF.